These 24 T cell receptor beta chains were sequenced from one sample in a study of molecular identifiers for immune sequencing clone quantification. TCRdb recomputed calls from the PCR reads with MiXCR, one row per CDR3 protein. The sample consists of more than 85,000 distinct CDR3 sequences, about 35% of them appearing once. The sequenced sample consisted of naive CD8+ T cells from blood, with Jurkat cell RNA spiked in. Subset of the sample: FACS-sorted CD8+CD4-CCR7+CD45RA+ naive T cells. These receptors originate from a human donor in good health. Some libraries in this study had Jurkat cell RNA spiked in.

In its sample, this clonotype was seen many times. The V call is TRBV5-1, the J call TRBJ2-2; D is unclear. The V gene's germline CDR1 is SGHRS and CDR2 YFSETQ. V gave up 0 bases and J gave up 0 bases, with 3 bases separating them. The CDR3 runs 14 residues. The CDR3 sequence: CASSLGANTGELFF. The CDR3 DNA is TGCGCCAGCAGCTTGGGTGCGAACACCGGGGAGCTGTTTTTT.

The chain couples TRBV20-1 to TRBJ2-6; D gene uncertain. The ends were cut back, 0 bases at V and 0 bases at J, with 15 bases in the middle. CDR3 size: 18 residues. CDR1 and CDR2 from the germline V gene are DFQATT and SNEGSKA (reference sequence). The CDR3 sequence: CSARDWPGLHSGANVLTF. For the CDR3, the DNA is TGCAGTGCTAGAGATTGGCCAGGCCTCCACTCTGGGGCCAACGTCCTGACTTTC.

A note on this clonotype: This could be a read error, since a much larger clone is one nucleotide away. This chain joins TRBV14 and TRBJ2-7, with D possibly being TRBD1 or TRBD2 (5 bases each). The germline gives CDR1 SGHDN, CDR2 FVKESK. CDR3 length: 17 amino acids. The CDR3 sequence: CASSQATGTVSSCEQYF. The CDR3, as DNA: TGTGCCAGCAGCCAGGCAACCGGGACCGTCAGCTCCTGCGAGCAGTACTTC.

This clonotype showed up just a few times. This sequence joins TRBV6-5 and TRBJ1-1; D remains ambiguous. Germline CDR1 MNHEY, CDR2 SVGAGI. The CDR3 loop spans 13 amino acids. The V end was cut by 2 bases, the J end by 1 base, with 5 bases between. CDR3 nucleotides: TGTGCCAGCAGTTACGTTGCGAACACTGAAGCTTTCTTT. It encodes CASSYVANTEAFF.

The sample holds a few counts of this clonotype. This chain joins TRBV4-3 and TRBJ2-1; perhaps TRBD2 as D (6 bases). Trimming took 4 bases from V and 2 from J, leaving 18 bases between them. CDR3 size: 17 residues. CDR1 and CDR2 from the germline V gene are LGHNA and YSLEER. The CDR3 is CASSPKAVVAAYNEQFF. In nucleotides, the CDR3 is TGCGCCAGCAGCCCTAAGGCTGTAGTAGCGGCCTACAATGAGCAGTTCTTC.

A word on this clonotype: This clone may be a read error of a much larger clone one base away. The rearrangement uses TRBV7-2 and TRBJ2-5; D is undetermined. Between the trimmed V and J ends, which lost 1 base and 4 bases, there was a span of 13 bases. From germline, CDR1 is SGHTA and CDR2 FQGNSA. The CDR3 covers 15 residues. This CDR3 reads CASSLDSGRIETQYF. CDR3 in DNA: TGTGCCAGCAGCTTAGACAGTGGGCGGATAGAGACCCAGTACTTC.

On this clonotype itself: At one of its ends the junction is not consistent with the germline gene, which may arise from a read error. V and J are TRBV19 and TRBJ2-2, with D possibly TRBD2 on 5 matching bases. Germline assignment: CDR1 LNHDA and CDR2 SQIVND (reference sequence). CDR3 length: 15 residues. The CDR3 spells CASRSVEMNTGELYF. The CDR3 region has the DNA TGTGCCAGTAGGTCGGTAGAAATGAACACCGGGGAGCTGTATTTT.

This clonotype was picked up a small number of times. The rearrangement uses TRBV6-2 or TRBV6-3 and TRBJ2-4, with unresolved D. CDR1 and CDR2 (germline): MNHEY, SVGEGT. Trimming removed 2 bases from V and 1 base from J, with 6 bases in between. The CDR3 consists of 14 residues. The CDR3 here is CASSYPRAKNIQYF. The CDR3 DNA reads as TGTGCCAGCAGTTACCCACGGGCCAAAAACATTCAGTACTTC.

This clonotype was seen only a few times. The J gene is TRBJ1-4, the V gene TRBV12-3 or TRBV12-4; D is uncertain. The CDR3 length is 14 residues. V was cut by 3 bases and J by 5 bases, with 10 bases left in between. The CDR3 region has the DNA TGTGCCAGCAGTTTTGTGACGGCAAATGAAAAACTGTTTTTT. Translated: CASSFVTANEKLFF.

The rearrangement links TRBV20-1 to TRBJ2-7; D possibly corresponds to TRBD2 (5 bases). This CDR3 has 16 residues. The germline CDR1 and CDR2 sequences are DFQATT and SNEGSKA (reference sequence). V lost 1 base and J 0 bases, leaving 16 bases between the germline ends. The CDR3 DNA follows: TGCAGTGCTAGAGCACCGGACTCGCTAAGCTCCTACGAGCAGTACTTC. Translation: CSARAPDSLSSYEQYF.

There are a few counts of this clonotype. This sequence joins TRBV5-1 and TRBJ2-5, with D unclear. Trimming cost V 5 bases and J 7 bases, with 12 bases left between them. The CDR3 loop spans 12 amino acids. From germline, CDR1 is SGHRS and CDR2 YFSETQ. Here the CDR3 reads CASSPDLPTQYF. CDR3 DNA sequence: TGCGCCAGCAGTCCGGATCTGCCGACCCAGTACTTC.

This clonotype has a count of ten or more. The J gene is TRBJ1-1, the V gene TRBV5-8; 7 bases agree with TRBD1. This CDR3 region has 15 residues. V dropped 0 bases and J dropped 5; count of bases not matched to a gene: 7. Germline V gene data show CDR1 as SGHTS and CDR2 as YDEGEE. In DNA, the CDR3 is TGTGCCAGCAGCTTGGTACAGGGGCTCTGGACTGAAGCTTTCTTT. Encoded protein: CASSLVQGLWTEAFF.

This clonotype has at least ten counts. The genes are TRBV7-6 and TRBJ2-3, with a weak D call TRBD2 (6 bases). CDR1 SGHVS and CDR2 FNYEAQ come from the germline V gene. This CDR3 comprises 14 residues. The V end lost 5 bases, the J end lost 6 bases, and 15 bases lay between the germline ends. DNA for the CDR3: TGTGCCAGCAGCCCAGAGGTTGGGGGGGATACGCAGTATTTT. This translates into CASSPEVGGDTQYF. Looking up the rest from reference TRBV7-6 and TRBJ2-3 gives the full variable domain: GAGVSQSPRYKVTKRGQDVALRCDPISGHVSLYWYRQALGQGPEFLTYFNYEAQQDKSGLPNDRFSAERPEGSISTLTIQRTEQRDSAMYRCASSPEVGGDTQYFGPGTRLTVL.

Only a few counts were recorded for this clonotype. This chain connects TRBV9 to TRBJ2-3, with 8 bases matching TRBD2. The ends lost 4 bases at V and 5 bases at J; junction bases unmatched: 0. Germline CDR1 SGDLS, CDR2 YYNGEE. This CDR3 has 12 amino acids. The CDR3 nucleotides are TGTGCCAGCAGCACTAGCGGAGATACGCAGTATTTT. Its protein product is CASSTSGDTQYF.

This sequence joins TRBV4-3 and TRBJ2-3; TRBD2 aligns across 7 bases. V gave up 0 bases and J gave up 2 bases; unmatched junction bases: 11. The CDR3 contains 18 residues. CDR1 is LGHNA and CDR2 is YSLEER in the germline V gene. The CDR3 sequence is CASSQEWTRSSLTDTQYF. The CDR3 DNA is TGCGCCAGCAGCCAAGAATGGACTAGGAGCTCCCTCACAGATACGCAGTATTTT.

The table lists this clonotype with a count of one. This chain uses TRBV6-5 with TRBJ2-2; no firm D call. This CDR3 comprises 14 residues. The ends were cut back, 5 bases at V and 5 bases at J, with 12 bases in the middle. Germline CDR1 and CDR2: MNHEY and SVGAGI. CDR3 bases: TGTGCCAGCAGTCAATATACAGCGACCGGGGAGCTGTTTTTT. It translates to CASSQYTATGELFF.

Regarding this clonotype: With a much larger clone just one base away, this may be a read error. This sequence joins TRBV29-1 and TRBJ2-7, with D hard to call. Trimming pared 4 bases from V and 0 bases from J, leaving 10 bases between. Germline V lookup: CDR1 SQVTM, CDR2 ANQGSEA. The CDR3 length is 13 residues. The CDR3 DNA reads TGCAGCGTTGCAGCCCAGCCCTCCTACGAGCAGTACTTC. Amino acid sequence: CSVAAQPSYEQYF.

Remarks on this clonotype: A read error may explain this, as a much larger clone is one base away. The conserved phenylalanine or tryptophan is not found at the CDR3 terminus, so this likely reflects a read error. The chain is built from TRBV4-1 and TRBJ2-3, with D perhaps matching TRBD1 (6 bases). This CDR3 is built from 14 residues. Trimming left V 0 bases short and J 3 bases short, with 7 bases between. CDR1 is MGHRA, CDR2 YSYEKL, per germline. The CDR3 nucleotides read TGCGCCAGCAGCCAAGATACAGGGACAGATACGCAGTATTCT. Translated: CASSQDTGTDTQYS.

This clonotype was found many times. The rearrangement joins TRBV28 to TRBJ2-3, with TRBD1 matching over 7 bases. V dropped 6 bases and J dropped 0; count of bases not matched to a gene: 6. From germline, CDR1 is MDHEN and CDR2 SYDVKM. The CDR3 length is 15 residues. The CDR3 spells CASSTGTASTDTQYF. The CDR3 coding sequence is TGTGCCAGCAGCACCGGGACAGCTAGCACAGATACGCAGTATTTT.

This clonotype was recorded at least ten times. In DNA form, the CDR3 reads TGTGCCAGCTACGGGACTAAGAACACCGGGGAGCTGTTTTTT. Translated, it gives CASYGTKNTGELFF. This chain joins TRBV2 and TRBJ2-2; TRBD2 matches 7 bases. With V trimmed by 8 bases and J by 1 base, 4 bases remained unmatched. This CDR3 has 14 residues. CDR1 is SNHLY, CDR2 FYNNEI, per germline.

Worth noting for this clonotype: A read error may explain this, as a much larger clone is one base away. The CDR3 end shows no conserved phenylalanine or tryptophan, and so a read error is likely. This chain connects TRBV28 to TRBJ2-6; 8 bases are shared with TRBD2. This CDR3 comprises 16 residues. The J segment lost 0 bases and the V segment lost 10 bases, leaving 8 bases of the junction unmatched. Germline CDR1 reads MDHEN; CDR2 reads SYDVKM. CDR3 sequence reads: CATDGREGSGANVLTI. CDR3 in DNA: TGTGCCACCGACGGTCGGGAGGGCTCTGGGGCCAACGTCCTGACTATC.

The J gene is TRBJ1-5, the V gene TRBV3-1; tentatively, D is TRBD1 (5 bases). The CDR3 covers 14 residues. V was cut by 4 bases and J by 4 bases, with 11 bases left in between. Looked up from germline, CDR1 is LGHDT and CDR2 is YNNKEL (reference sequence). CDR3 coding DNA: TGTGCCAGCAGCCGAAATCGGGGGAATCAGCCCCAGCATTTT. Encoded protein: CASSRNRGNQPQHF.

Turning to this clonotype: A much larger clone is a single base away; this may be a read error. This chain uses TRBV7-9 with TRBJ2-1; 9 nucleotides align to TRBD2. Unmatched junction bases numbered 7, after V lost 2 bases and J lost 8 bases. The CDR3 is 15 residues long. Germline V CDR1 and CDR2: SEHNR, FQNEAQ (reference sequence). CDR3 in DNA: TGTGCCAGCAGCTTAAGCGGGAGGTCCCACTATGAGCAGTTCTTC. Translated, it gives CASSLSGRSHYEQFF.

In this sample, this clonotype turned up many times. V usage is TRBV29-1 and J usage is TRBJ2-2; TRBD1 matches 9 bases. V lost 2 bases, J lost 4 bases, and 11 bases stayed unmatched. The CDR3 extends over 17 amino acids. Germline-derived CDR1 and CDR2 are SQVTM and ANQGSEA. CDR3: CSVEIPQGARATGELFF. The CDR3, as DNA: TGCAGCGTTGAAATCCCACAGGGGGCGAGGGCCACCGGGGAGCTGTTTTTT.